The rows below give T cell receptor beta chains drawn from one sample of a study of post-analysis software for immune sequencing data. TCRdb itself ran the PCR reads through MiXCR, one entry per CDR3 protein. The sample has 750,000 to 900,000 distinct CDR3 sequences; around 46% are singletons. The sequencing input was blood. The source of these receptors is a girl aged 10 to 17 with multiple sclerosis. CDR3s include the opening cysteine and the closing phenylalanine or tryptophan. D genes are given only for firm matches. Only part of the rows carry a size: once, few, many, or a class if the clone is expanded.

V gene,D gene,clone size,J gene,CDR3 protein,CDR3 DNA
TRBV20-1,TRBD2,NA,TRBJ2-7,CSARRPGGAYEQYF,TGCAGTGCTAGACGCCCCGGGGGGGCCTACGAGCAGTACTTC
TRBV6-1,TRBD1,few,TRBJ2-1,CASSEGAGTGGNEQFF,TGTGCCAGCAGTGAAGGGGCCGGGACAGGGGGGAATGAGCAGTTCTTC
TRBV7-3,NA,few,TRBJ2-7,CASSLWSGSDEQYF,TGTGCCAGCAGCTTATGGTCCGGGAGTGACGAGCAGTACTTC
TRBV27,TRBD2,NA,TRBJ2-1,CASSFSSSGSSYNEQFF,TGTGCCAGCAGTTTTTCGTCTAGCGGAAGCTCCTACAATGAGCAGTTCTTC
TRBV20-1,TRBD1,once,TRBJ1-2,CSARTGGFNYGYTF,TGCAGTGCTCGGACAGGGGGCTTTAACTATGGCTACACCTTC
TRBV11-2,NA,once,TRBJ2-3,CASSLEGVAAITDTQYF,TGTGCCAGCAGCTTAGAAGGCGTAGCGGCCATCACAGATACGCAGTATTTT
TRBV12-3/TRBV12-4,NA,few,TRBJ1-4,CASSHRVIGEKLFF,TGTGCCAGCAGTCACAGGGTTATAGGGGAAAAACTGTTTTTT
TRBV4-1,NA,few,TRBJ1-2,CASSQDTEGYTF,TGCGCCAGCAGCCAAGACACGGAGGGCTACACCTTC
TRBV3-1,NA,NA,TRBJ2-7,CASSLRGPRSSYEQYF,TGTGCCAGCAGCCTTAGGGGACCCAGGAGCTCCTACGAGCAGTACTTC
TRBV5-4,TRBD2,NA,TRBJ2-1,CASSFSGRGGEQFF,TGTGCCAGCAGCTTTAGCGGGAGAGGGGGTGAGCAGTTCTTC
TRBV15,NA,few,TRBJ2-5,CATSRDEETQYF,TGTGCCACCAGCAGAGATGAGGAGACCCAGTACTTC
TRBV11-2,NA,NA,TRBJ2-7,CASRPRSGTPSYGQYF,TGTGCCAGCAGACCTCGGTCCGGGACACCTTCCTACGGGCAGTACTTC
TRBV5-6,TRBD2,NA,TRBJ2-5,CASSLFGSSGSRETQYF,TGTGCCAGCAGCTTGTTTGGGTCTAGCGGGAGTCGAGAGACCCAGTACTTC
TRBV6-5,NA,once,TRBJ2-7,CASSYSRVQYYEQYF,TGTGCCAGCAGTTACTCCAGGGTACAATACTACGAGCAGTACTTC
TRBV5-1,NA,NA,TRBJ2-1,CASSLGLALGQFF,TGCGCCAGCAGCTTGGGTCTAGCTCTAGGGCAGTTCTTC
TRBV6-5,NA,NA,TRBJ2-3,CASSPFVGTDTQYF,TGTGCCAGCAGTCCCTTCGTCGGCACAGATACGCAGTATTTT
TRBV6-2/TRBV6-3,TRBD2,many,TRBJ2-7,CASRGTSGSYEQYF,TGTGCCAGCAGAGGGACTAGCGGATCCTACGAGCAGTACTTC
TRBV20-1,TRBD2,NA,TRBJ2-3,CSALPLAGADTQYF,TGCAGTGCCCTCCCACTAGCGGGAGCAGATACGCAGTATTTT
TRBV6-1,TRBD1,NA,TRBJ2-1,CATTPGTGGYNEQFF,TGTGCCACCACCCCGGGGACAGGGGGCTACAATGAGCAGTTCTTC
TRBV6-6,NA,NA,TRBJ2-7,CASTQTGGAGEQYF,TGTGCCAGCACTCAGACTGGGGGGGCAGGCGAGCAGTACTTC
TRBV7-8,TRBD2,NA,TRBJ2-1,CASLGWTSGTLFSYNEQFF,TGTGCCAGCTTAGGCTGGACTAGCGGGACTCTTTTCTCCTACAATGAGCAGTTCTTC
TRBV19,NA,NA,TRBJ2-1,CASSKWYEQFF,TGTGCCAGTAGTAAGTGGTATGAGCAGTTCTTC
TRBV11-2,NA,NA,TRBJ2-3,CASSLEVQGRRTDTQYF,TGTGCCAGCAGCTTAGAAGTACAGGGGAGGCGGACAGATACGCAGTATTTT
TRBV5-1,TRBD1,NA,TRBJ2-3,CASSWGTAADTQYF,TGCGCCAGCAGCTGGGGGACAGCGGCAGATACGCAGTATTTT
TRBV20-1,NA,few,TRBJ2-7,CSARSRDKYEQYF,TGCAGTGCTAGATCGCGGGACAAATACGAGCAGTACTTC
TRBV7-9,TRBD1,NA,TRBJ2-7,CASSLMWTGDYSYEQYF,TGTGCCAGCAGCTTAATGTGGACAGGGGATTACTCCTACGAGCAGTACTTC
TRBV28,NA,few,TRBJ1-1,CASSLWGAEAFF,TGTGCCAGCAGTTTATGGGGGGCTGAAGCTTTCTTT
TRBV15,NA,few,TRBJ1-2,CATSRVPRGPYGYTF,TGTGCCACCAGCAGAGTTCCCCGGGGACCTTATGGCTACACCTTC
TRBV9,TRBD2,NA,TRBJ2-5,CASSVAGTSGRVYNEQYF,TGTGCCAGCAGCGTAGCTGGGACTAGCGGGAGGGTATACAATGAGCAGTACTTC
TRBV12-3/TRBV12-4,NA,NA,TRBJ1-5,CASSMWGGFSNQPQHF,TGTGCCAGCAGCATGTGGGGGGGGTTTAGCAATCAGCCCCAGCATTTT
TRBV20-1,TRBD1,NA,TRBJ2-5,CSAPRTGGTETQYF,TGCAGTGCTCCCAGGACAGGGGGCACGGAGACCCAGTACTTC
TRBV7-2,NA,NA,TRBJ2-4,CASSPRAPPNGQYF,TGTGCCAGCAGCCCTCGGGCCCCTCCCAACGGGCAGTACTTC
TRBV29-1,NA,NA,TRBJ2-1,CSVYSYNEQFF,TGCAGCGTTTACAGTTACAATGAGCAGTTCTTC
TRBV6-1,NA,few,TRBJ1-5,CASSAERNNQPQHF,TGTGCCAGCAGTGCAGAGAGGAACAATCAGCCCCAGCATTTT
TRBV7-8,TRBD1,once,TRBJ2-1,CASSGGQGESEQFF,TGTGCCAGCAGCGGTGGACAGGGGGAGAGTGAGCAGTTCTTC
TRBV20-1,TRBD1,NA,TRBJ2-7,CSAYGEGAMYEQYF,TGCAGTGCCTACGGCGAGGGGGCGATGTACGAGCAGTACTTC
TRBV20-1,TRBD2,few,TRBJ2-1,CSARGASGISEQFF,TGCAGTGCTAGAGGGGCTAGCGGGATATCTGAGCAGTTCTTC
TRBV3-1,TRBD2,NA,TRBJ2-3,CASSQRVTSGRRTDTQYF,TGTGCCAGCAGCCAGAGGGTCACTAGCGGGAGGCGCACAGATACGCAGTATTTT
TRBV5-6,TRBD1,NA,TRBJ1-2,CASSLAGRGRISYGYTF,TGTGCCAGCAGCTTGGCCGGCAGGGGGCGGATAAGCTATGGCTACACCTTC
TRBV7-3,NA,few,TRBJ2-6,CASSLTSARSGANVLTF,TGTGCCAGCAGCTTAACGTCAGCACGCTCTGGGGCCAACGTCCTGACTTTC
TRBV20-1,TRBD1,few,TRBJ2-7,CSARDATGTHFYEQYF,TGCAGTGCTAGAGATGCGACAGGGACACACTTCTACGAGCAGTACTTC
TRBV20-1,NA,few,TRBJ2-1,CSARVVDEQFF,TGCAGTGCTAGAGTTGTCGATGAGCAGTTCTTC
TRBV7-2,NA,few,TRBJ1-1,CASSLVGPGQTEAFF,TGTGCCAGCAGCTTAGTGGGGCCAGGGCAAACTGAAGCTTTCTTT
TRBV2,NA,NA,TRBJ2-6,CASSVGRTRFSGANVLTF,TGTGCCAGCAGTGTCGGCAGAACCCGTTTCTCTGGGGCCAACGTCCTGACTTTC
TRBV13,NA,few,TRBJ2-4,CASSLGRTAVPRDIQYF,TGTGCCAGCAGCTTAGGCCGGACAGCCGTTCCCCGGGACATTCAGTACTTC
TRBV30,TRBD2,few,TRBJ2-1,CAGRGGRGEQFF,TGTGCCGGCCGGGGGGGCCGCGGTGAGCAGTTCTTC
TRBV6-1,TRBD1,NA,TRBJ2-7,CASSEASGTGGREQYF,TGTGCCAGTAGTGAAGCTTCCGGGACAGGGGGTCGCGAGCAGTACTTC
TRBV10-2,NA,NA,TRBJ2-5,CASSESGGKQYF,TGCGCCAGCAGTGAGTCGGGCGGGAAGCAGTACTTC
TRBV20-1,NA,many,TRBJ2-5,CSVSSASETQYF,TGCAGCGTTAGTTCCGCGTCTGAGACCCAGTACTTC
TRBV29-1,TRBD2,few,TRBJ2-1,CSVVERETNEQFF,TGCAGCGTTGTCGAGCGGGAGACCAATGAGCAGTTCTTC